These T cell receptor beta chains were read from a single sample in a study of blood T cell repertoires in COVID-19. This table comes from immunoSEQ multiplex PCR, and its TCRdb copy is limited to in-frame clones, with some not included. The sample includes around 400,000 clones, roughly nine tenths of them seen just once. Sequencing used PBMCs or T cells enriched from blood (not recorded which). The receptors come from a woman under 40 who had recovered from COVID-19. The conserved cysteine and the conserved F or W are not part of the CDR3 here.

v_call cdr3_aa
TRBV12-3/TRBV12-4 ASSENVNEQF
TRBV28 ARNTGLDEKLF
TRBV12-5 ASGSSGFEQF
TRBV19 ASSIPRGLGDGQPQH
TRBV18 ASSLRTGDPSNEQF
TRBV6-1 ASSELGRQGDGYT
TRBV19 ASSILAGGKPAKQY
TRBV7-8 ASSLLDLNTEAF
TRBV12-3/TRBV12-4 ASSSFRDTQY
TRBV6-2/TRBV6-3 ASSSGTGGLNTEAF
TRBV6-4 ASSTNRDFYEQY
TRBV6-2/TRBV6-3 ASSFGDNNEQF
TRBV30 AWRGLGSYEQY
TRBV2 ASSGGTPIHGYT
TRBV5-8 ASSFVVPNQPQH
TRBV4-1 ASSQDSGGRHGETQY
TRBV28 ASSPPVWSTEAF
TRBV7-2 ASSHLIGVNHLENQPQH
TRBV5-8 ASSLVRDSAFPGTQY
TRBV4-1 ASSQGSASGGGYEQF
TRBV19 ASSGTGAGESTEAF
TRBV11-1 ASSLLGNTIY
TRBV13 ASSLDTGGREAQY
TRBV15 ATGTANEKLF
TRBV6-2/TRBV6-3 ASSNLKGEGHIYTEAF
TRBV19 ASSFNRDRRLYGYT
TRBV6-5 ASWGGDSYEQY
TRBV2 ASSARTVYSYEQY
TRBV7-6 ASSMWTEETQY
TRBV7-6 ASSMGQYNSPLH
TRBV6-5 ASSRRGTGYGYT
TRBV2 ASSRDRAETQY
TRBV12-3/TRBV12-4 ASSSGGNTQY
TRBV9 ASSVAGGIAGNTIY
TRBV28 ASSWSGQASNQPQH
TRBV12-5 ASLKQPGVRNQPQH
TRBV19 ASEMDLAPGELF
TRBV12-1 ASSPSGTSGPNEQF
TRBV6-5 ASSRASGGAYEQY
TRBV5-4 ASRLWGGNIQY
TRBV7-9 ASRADRNTGELF
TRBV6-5 AIKQTGATGNTIY